The source of this T cell receptor (beta chain) is a study of T cell clonality in common variable immunodeficiency. This clone was recorded at least ten times. The antigen is undetermined. The DNA ends 3 residues before the CDR3 does, and the rest of the CDR3 is filled in from the germline J gene. Using immunoSEQ multiplex PCR, the repertoire was profiled, and TCRdb retains in-frame clones only, with some absent. The sample counts under 45,000 clones, none seen once; the ten largest own over 1.2%. Overall study results and limits: CVID subjects shared fewer TCRbeta clones than healthy controls did. Repertoire-complication correlations in CVID were limited by patient heterogeneity. Fewer deletions and N-nucleotide insertions were reportedly seen in common variable immunodeficiency TCR beta sequences. Compared with healthy controls, CVID subjects showed increased TCRbeta clonality, mostly in about a third.

The CDR3 is 13 amino acids. The germline V gene has CDR1 DFQATT and CDR2 SNEGSKA (reference sequence). Trimming cost V 6 bases and J 5 bases; bases outside gene matches: 6. The receptor was isolated from a person aged 18 to 75 in good health. The chain carries TRBV20-1 and TRBJ1-4; 7 bases match TRBD1. Sequencing input: peripheral blood mononuclear cells. This chain's CDR3 is CSAAGTDNEKLFF. The DNA read from the CDR3 is TGCAGTGCAGCCGGGACAGACAATGAAAAA.